This TCR beta chain was found in a study of blood T cell repertoires in COVID-19. Study context: Sites in the United States, Italy and Spain provided acute and convalescent COVID-19 samples. The analysed material was cDNA or gDNA that came from T cells, B-cell-depleted T cells, or PBMCs.

In the authors' workflow: Scientists estimated how many nucleated cells there were by amplifying reference gene primers. Only in-frame clones appear in the TCRdb table, and some are missing; sequencing was by immunoSEQ multiplex PCR. Clone size and V and J calls were adopted from that table, with D and trimming inferred from the DNA. The sample records approximately 220,000 clones, approximately 87% being singletons. Germline loops: CDR1 LGHNT, CDR2 FRNRAP. The junction had 6 bases not matched to a gene; V was cut back by 4 bases and J by 0 bases. The CDR3 extends over 17 amino acids. Sequences were obtained from peripheral blood. The receptor's source is a woman aged 50 to 65 with acute or convalescent COVID-19. V usage is TRBV12-5 and J usage is TRBJ2-6; 7 bases map to TRBD1. The CDR3 region is CASGSWGQSSGANVLTF. In DNA form, the CDR3 reads TGTGCTAGTGGTTCTTGGGGACAGAGCTCTGGGGCCAACGTCCTGACTTTC.